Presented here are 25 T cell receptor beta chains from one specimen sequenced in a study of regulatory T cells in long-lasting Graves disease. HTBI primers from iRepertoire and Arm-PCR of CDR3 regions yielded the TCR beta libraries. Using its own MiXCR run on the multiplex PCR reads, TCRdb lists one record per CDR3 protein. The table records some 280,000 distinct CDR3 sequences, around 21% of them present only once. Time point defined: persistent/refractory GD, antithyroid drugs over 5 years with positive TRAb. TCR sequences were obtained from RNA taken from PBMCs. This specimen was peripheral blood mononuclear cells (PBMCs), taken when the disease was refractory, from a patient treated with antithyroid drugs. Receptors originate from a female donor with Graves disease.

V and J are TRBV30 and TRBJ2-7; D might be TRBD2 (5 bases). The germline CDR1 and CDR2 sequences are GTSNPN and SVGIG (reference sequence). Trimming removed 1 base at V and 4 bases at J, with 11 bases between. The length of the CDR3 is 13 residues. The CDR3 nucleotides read TGTGCCTGGAGTGGTGGGAGAGCGTACGAGCAGTACTTC. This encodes CAWSGGRAYEQYF.

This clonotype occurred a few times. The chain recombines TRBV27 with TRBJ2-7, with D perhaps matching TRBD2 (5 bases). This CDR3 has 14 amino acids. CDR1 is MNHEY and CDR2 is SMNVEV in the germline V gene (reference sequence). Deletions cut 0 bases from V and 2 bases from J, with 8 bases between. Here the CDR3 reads CASSLSREAYEQYF. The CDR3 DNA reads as TGTGCCAGCAGTTTATCACGGGAAGCCTACGAGCAGTACTTC.

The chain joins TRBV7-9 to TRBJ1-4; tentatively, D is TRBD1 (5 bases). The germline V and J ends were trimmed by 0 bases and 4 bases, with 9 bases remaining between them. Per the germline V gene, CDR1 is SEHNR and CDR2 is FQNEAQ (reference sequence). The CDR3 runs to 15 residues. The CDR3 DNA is TGTGCCAGCAGCTTAGCGTGGGGCGATAATGAAAAACTGTTTTTT. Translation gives CASSLAWGDNEKLFF.

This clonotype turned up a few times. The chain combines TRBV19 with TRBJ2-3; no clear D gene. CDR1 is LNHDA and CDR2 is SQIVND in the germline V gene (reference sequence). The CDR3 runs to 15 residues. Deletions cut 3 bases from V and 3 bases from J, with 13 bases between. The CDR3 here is CASSMEQIGTDTQYF. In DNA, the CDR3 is TGTGCCAGTAGTATGGAACAGATCGGGACAGATACGCAGTATTTT.

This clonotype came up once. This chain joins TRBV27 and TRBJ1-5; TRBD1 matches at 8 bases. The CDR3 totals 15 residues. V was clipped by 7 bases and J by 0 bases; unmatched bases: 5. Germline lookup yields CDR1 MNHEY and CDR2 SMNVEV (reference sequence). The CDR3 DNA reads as TGTGCCAGCAAGGACAGGGTTGATAGCAATCAGCCCCAGCATTTT. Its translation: CASKDRVDSNQPQHF.

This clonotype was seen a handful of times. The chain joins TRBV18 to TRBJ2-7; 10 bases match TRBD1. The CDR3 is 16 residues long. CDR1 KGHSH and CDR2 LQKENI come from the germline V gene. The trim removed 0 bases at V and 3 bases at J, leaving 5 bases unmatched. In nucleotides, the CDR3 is TGTGCCAGCTCACCACCCGGACAGGGGGTCTTCTACGAGCAGTACTTC. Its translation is CASSPPGQGVFYEQYF.

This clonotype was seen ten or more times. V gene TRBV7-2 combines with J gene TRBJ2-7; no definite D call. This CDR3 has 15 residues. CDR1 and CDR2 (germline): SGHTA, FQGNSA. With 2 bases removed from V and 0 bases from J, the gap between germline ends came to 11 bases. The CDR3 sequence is CASSLSAGPSYEQYF. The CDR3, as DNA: TGTGCCAGCAGCTTATCGGCCGGGCCCTCCTACGAGCAGTACTTC.

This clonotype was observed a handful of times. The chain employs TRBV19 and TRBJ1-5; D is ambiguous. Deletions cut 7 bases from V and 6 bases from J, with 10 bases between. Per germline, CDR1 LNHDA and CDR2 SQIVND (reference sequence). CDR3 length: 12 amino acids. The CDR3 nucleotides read TGTGCCAGTAATCTTGGCGTTCAGCCCCAGCATTTT. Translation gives CASNLGVQPQHF.

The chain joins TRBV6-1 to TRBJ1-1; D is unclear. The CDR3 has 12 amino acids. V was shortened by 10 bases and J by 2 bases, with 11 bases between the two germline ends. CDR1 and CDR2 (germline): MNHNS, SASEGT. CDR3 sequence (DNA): TGTGCCACCGGACGGAGAAACACTGAAGCTTTCTTT. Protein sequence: CATGRRNTEAFF.

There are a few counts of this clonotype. For the CDR3, the DNA is TGTGCCAGCAGCCAAGGGGGTTACCAAGAGACCCAGTACTTC. It yields the protein CASSQGGYQETQYF. This chain connects TRBV7-2 to TRBJ2-5, with a weak D call TRBD1 (6 bases). The CDR3 is made up of 14 amino acids. CDR1 is SGHTA, CDR2 FQGNSA, per germline. Trimming took off 5 bases at V and 0 bases at J, with 10 bases between the two ends.

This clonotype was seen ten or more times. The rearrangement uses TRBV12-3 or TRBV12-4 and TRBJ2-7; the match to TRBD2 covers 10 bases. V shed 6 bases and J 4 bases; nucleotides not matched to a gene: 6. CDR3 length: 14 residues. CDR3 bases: TGTGCCAGCAGCTCAAGCGGGAGGGTGTACGAGCAGTACTTC. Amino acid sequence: CASSSSGRVYEQYF.

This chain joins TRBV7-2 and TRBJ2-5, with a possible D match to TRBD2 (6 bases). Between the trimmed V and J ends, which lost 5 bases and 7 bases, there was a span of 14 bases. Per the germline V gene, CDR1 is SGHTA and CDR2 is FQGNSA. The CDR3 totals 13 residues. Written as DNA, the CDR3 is TGTGCCAGCAGCCGCGGGGCTCGGGGGACCCAGTACTTC. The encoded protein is CASSRGARGTQYF.

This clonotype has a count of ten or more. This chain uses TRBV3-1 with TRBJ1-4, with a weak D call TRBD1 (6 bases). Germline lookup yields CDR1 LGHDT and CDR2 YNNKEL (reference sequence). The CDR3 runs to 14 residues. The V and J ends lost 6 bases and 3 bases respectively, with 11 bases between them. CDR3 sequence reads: CASRQQGSNEKLFF. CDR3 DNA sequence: TGTGCCAGCAGACAACAGGGTTCTAATGAAAAACTGTTTTTT.

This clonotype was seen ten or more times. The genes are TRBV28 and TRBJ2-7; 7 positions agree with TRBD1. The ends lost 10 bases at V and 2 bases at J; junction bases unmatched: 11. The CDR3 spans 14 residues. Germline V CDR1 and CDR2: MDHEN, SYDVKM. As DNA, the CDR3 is TGTGCCACGGCGACCGCCGGGACAGCCTACGAGCAGTACTTC. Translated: CATATAGTAYEQYF. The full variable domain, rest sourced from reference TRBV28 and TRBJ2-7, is DVKVTQSSRYLVKRTGEKVFLECVQDMDHENMFWYRQDPGLGLRLIYFSYDVKMKEKGDIPEGYSVSREKKERFSLILESASTNQTSMYLCATATAGTAYEQYFGPGTRLTVT.

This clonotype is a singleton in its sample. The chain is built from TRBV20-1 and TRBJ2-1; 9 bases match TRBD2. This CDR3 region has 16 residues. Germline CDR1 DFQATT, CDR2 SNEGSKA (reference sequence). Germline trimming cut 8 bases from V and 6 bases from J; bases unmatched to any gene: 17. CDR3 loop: CSPYPVAGGVPNEQFF. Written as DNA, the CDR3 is TGCAGTCCCTACCCCGTTGCGGGAGGGGTCCCCAATGAGCAGTTCTTC.

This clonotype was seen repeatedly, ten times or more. CDR3 amino acids: CASSPDRDVEKLFF. The CDR3 DNA sequence: TGTGCCAGCAGTCCCGACAGGGACGTTGAAAAACTGTTTTTT. V and J are TRBV27 and TRBJ1-4; 7 nucleotides match TRBD1. From germline, CDR1 is MNHEY and CDR2 SMNVEV (reference sequence). The CDR3 has 14 amino acids. V shed 5 bases and J 7 bases; nucleotides not matched to a gene: 7.

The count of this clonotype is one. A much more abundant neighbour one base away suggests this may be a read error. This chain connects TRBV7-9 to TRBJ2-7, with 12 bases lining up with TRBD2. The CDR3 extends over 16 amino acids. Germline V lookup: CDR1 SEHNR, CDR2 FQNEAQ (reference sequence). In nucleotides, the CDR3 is TGTGCCGGCAGCCCCCGACTAGCGGGAGCCCTCTACGAGCAGTACTTC. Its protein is CAGSPRLAGALYEQYF. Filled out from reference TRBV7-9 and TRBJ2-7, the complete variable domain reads DTGVSQNPRHKITKRGQNVTFRCDPISEHNRLYWYRQTLGQGPEFLTYFQNEAQLEKSRLLSDRFSAERPKGSFSTLEIQRTEQGDSAMYLCAGSPRLAGALYEQYFGPGTRLTVT.

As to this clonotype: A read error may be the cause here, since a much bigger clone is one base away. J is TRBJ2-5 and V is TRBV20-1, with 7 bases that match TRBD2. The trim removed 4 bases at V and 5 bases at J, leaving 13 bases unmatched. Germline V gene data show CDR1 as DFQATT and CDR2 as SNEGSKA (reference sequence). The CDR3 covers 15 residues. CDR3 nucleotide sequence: TGCAGTGCTATGGTTATATGGGAGGGACCGGAGACCCAGTACTTC. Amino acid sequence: CSAMVIWEGPETQYF.

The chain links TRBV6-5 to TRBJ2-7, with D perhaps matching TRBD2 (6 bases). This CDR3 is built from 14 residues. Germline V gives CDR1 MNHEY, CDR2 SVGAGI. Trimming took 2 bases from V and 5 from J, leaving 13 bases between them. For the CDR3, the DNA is TGTGCCAGCAGTTACCTGGGGGGATGGGACGAGCAGTACTTC. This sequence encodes CASSYLGGWDEQYF.

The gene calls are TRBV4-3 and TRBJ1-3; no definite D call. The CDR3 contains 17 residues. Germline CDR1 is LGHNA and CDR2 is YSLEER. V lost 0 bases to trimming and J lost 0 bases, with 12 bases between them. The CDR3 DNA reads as TGCGCCAGCAGCCAAGATGTGGCCGCCTTCTCTGGAAACACCATATATTTT. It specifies CASSQDVAAFSGNTIYF.

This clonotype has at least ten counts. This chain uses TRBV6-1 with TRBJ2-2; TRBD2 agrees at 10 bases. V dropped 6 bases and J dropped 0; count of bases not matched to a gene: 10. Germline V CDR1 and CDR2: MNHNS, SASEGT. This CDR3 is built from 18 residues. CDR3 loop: CASRFPSGSPANTGELFF. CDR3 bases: TGTGCCAGCAGGTTTCCTAGCGGGAGTCCTGCGAACACCGGGGAGCTGTTTTTT.

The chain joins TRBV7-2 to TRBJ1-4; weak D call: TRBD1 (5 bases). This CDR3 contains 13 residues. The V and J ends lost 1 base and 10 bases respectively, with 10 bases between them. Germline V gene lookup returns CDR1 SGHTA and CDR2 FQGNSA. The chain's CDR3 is CASSLGGGVKLFF. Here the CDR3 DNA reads TGTGCCAGCAGCTTAGGAGGAGGGGTAAAACTGTTTTTT.

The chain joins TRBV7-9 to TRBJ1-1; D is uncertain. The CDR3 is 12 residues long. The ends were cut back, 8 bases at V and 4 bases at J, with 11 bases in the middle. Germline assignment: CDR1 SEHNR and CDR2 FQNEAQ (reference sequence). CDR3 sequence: CASSYFGTEAFF. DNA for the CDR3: TGTGCCAGCTCCTACTTTGGCACTGAAGCTTTCTTT.

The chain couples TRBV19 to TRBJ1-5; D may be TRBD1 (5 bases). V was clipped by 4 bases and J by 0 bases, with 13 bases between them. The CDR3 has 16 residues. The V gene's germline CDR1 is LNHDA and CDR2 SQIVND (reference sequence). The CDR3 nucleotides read TGTGCCAGTAGTACGTACGGGGGTTTTAGCAATCAGCCCCAGCATTTT. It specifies CASSTYGGFSNQPQHF.

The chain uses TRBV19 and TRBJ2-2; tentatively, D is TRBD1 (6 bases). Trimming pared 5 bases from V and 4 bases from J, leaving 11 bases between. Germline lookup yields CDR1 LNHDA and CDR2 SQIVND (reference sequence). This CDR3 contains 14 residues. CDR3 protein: CASSQQGSTGELFF. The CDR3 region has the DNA TGTGCCAGTAGTCAGCAGGGGAGCACCGGGGAGCTGTTTTTT. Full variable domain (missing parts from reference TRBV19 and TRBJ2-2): DGGITQSPKYLFRKEGQNVTLSCEQNLNHDAMYWYRQDPGQGLRLIYYSQIVNDFQKGDIAEGYSVSREKKESFPLTVTSAQKNPTAFYLCASSQQGSTGELFFGEGSRLTVL.